What follows are 22 T cell receptor beta chains derived from one specimen sequenced in a study of cytomegalovirus exposure and HLA in healthy donors. Amplification used 60 Vbeta primers and 13 Jbeta primers. Repertoires were generated with immunoSEQ multiplex PCR, while TCRdb's copy carries only in-frame clones and drops some. The sample records 140,000 to 150,000 clones, about 73% being singletons. The sample taken for sequencing was PBMCs. The receptor source for this set is a woman aged 55-69 years in good health and CMV-seropositive.

V is TRBV14 and J is TRBJ1-1, with D maybe TRBD1 (6 bases). The V end was cut by 4 bases, the J end by 3 bases, with 18 bases between. CDR3 length: 16 amino acids. Per the germline V gene, CDR1 is SGHDN and CDR2 is FVKESK. The CDR3 DNA is TGTGCCAGCAGCCGAAGGTCTGGCGCAGGGGACACTGAAGCTTTCTTT. Translating gives CASSRRSGAGDTEAFF.

This clone appeared a few times. This chain connects TRBV2 to TRBJ1-2, with D perhaps matching TRBD1 (6 bases). This CDR3 has 13 amino acids. CDR1 is SNHLY and CDR2 is FYNNEI in the germline V gene. Trimming cost V 4 bases and J 2 bases, with 8 bases left between them. CDR3 bases: TGTGCCAGCAGTGTAGGACAGAACTATGGCTACACCTTC. It encodes CASSVGQNYGYTF.

This sequence joins TRBV5-1 and TRBJ1-1; maybe TRBD1 (6 bases). Germline V gene sequence: CDR1 SGHRS, CDR2 YFSETQ. V lost 2 bases to trimming and J lost 3 bases, with 11 bases between them. This CDR3 is built from 14 residues. The CDR3 protein is CASSLQGIDTEAFF. In DNA, the CDR3 is TGCGCCAGCAGCTTACAGGGTATCGACACTGAAGCTTTCTTT. Full variable domain (remainder filled in from reference TRBV5-1 and TRBJ1-1): KAGVTQTPRYLIKTRGQQVTLSCSPISGHRSVSWYQQTPGQGLQFLFEYFSETQRNKGNFPGRFSGRQFSNSRSEMNVSTLELGDSALYLCASSLQGIDTEAFFGQGTRLTVV.

This clone appeared a few times. The chain recombines TRBV29-1 with TRBJ2-5; the D gene is possibly TRBD2 (6 bases). V was cut by 6 bases and J by 1 base, with 12 bases left in between. The CDR3 runs to 13 residues. Germline CDR1 reads SQVTM; CDR2 reads ANQGSEA. CDR3 amino acids: CSVSGVTQETQYF. The CDR3, as DNA: TGCAGCGTATCGGGAGTGACCCAAGAGACCCAGTACTTC.

The chain links TRBV14 to TRBJ2-1, with D possibly matching TRBD2 (6 bases). The CDR3 covers 13 residues. The germline gives CDR1 SGHDN, CDR2 FVKESK. The V end was cut by 3 bases, the J end by 11 bases, with 14 bases between. The CDR3: CASSHPPSEQQFF. In DNA, the CDR3 is TGTGCCAGCAGCCACCCACCTAGCGAACAGCAGTTCTTC.

The V and J genes are TRBV5-1 and TRBJ1-4; unclear D gene. CDR1 is SGHRS, CDR2 YFSETQ, per germline. The CDR3 has 15 residues. The ends were cut back, 3 bases at V and 6 bases at J, with 15 bases in the middle. The CDR3 region is CASSSVGRRDEKLFF. In DNA form, the CDR3 reads TGCGCCAGCAGCTCCGTCGGCAGACGGGATGAAAAACTGTTTTTT.

This sequence joins TRBV6-1 and TRBJ2-1; tentative D call: TRBD1 (5 bases). Germline CDR1 and CDR2: MNHNS and SASEGT. The CDR3 spans 13 residues. Trimming removed 6 bases at V and 10 bases at J, with 16 bases between. CDR3 nucleotide sequence: TGTGCCAGCAGCGAAAGGGCAGGGTTGGAGCAGTTCTTC. It yields the protein CASSERAGLEQFF.

The chain joins TRBV20-1 to TRBJ1-1; perhaps TRBD1 as D (5 bases). The CDR3 sequence is 9 residues long. The V end was cut by 6 bases, the J end by 11 bases, with 10 bases between. The germline V gene encodes CDR1 DFQATT and CDR2 SNEGSKA (reference sequence). The CDR3, as DNA: TGCAGTGCCGCAGGGTCCGCTTTCTTT. Residues: CSAAGSAFF.

The chain recombines TRBV6-1 with TRBJ1-1, with D possibly TRBD1 on 5 matching bases. Per germline, CDR1 MNHNS and CDR2 SASEGT. The CDR3 length is 14 residues. V was pared by 4 bases and J by 4 bases, with 13 bases between. The CDR3 sequence is CASSAKGQGTEAFF. In nucleotides, the CDR3 is TGTGCCAGCAGTGCGAAGGGGCAGGGCACTGAAGCTTTCTTT.

This clone came up once. The V and J genes are TRBV5-6 and TRBJ1-2; D gene uncertain. Trimming took off 3 bases at V and 3 bases at J, with 12 bases between the two ends. The CDR3 runs to 14 residues. The germline gives CDR1 SGHDT, CDR2 YYEEEE. The CDR3 bases are TGTGCCAGCAGCTCTGGTACACGCTACTATGGCTACACCTTC. Its protein product is CASSSGTRYYGYTF.

The chain joins TRBV7-9 to TRBJ1-5, with 7 bases lining up with TRBD1. The CDR3 consists of 14 residues. Trimming cost V 1 base and J 6 bases; bases outside gene matches: 3. The germline CDR1 and CDR2 sequences are SEHNR and FQNEAQ (reference sequence). CDR3 bases: TGTGCCAGCAGCTTAGAAGGGGGCAGTCAGCCCCAGCATTTT. Translated: CASSLEGGSQPQHF.

A word on this clone: One junction end disagrees with the germline gene, perhaps due to a read error. This chain joins TRBV6-1 and TRBJ2-2; 8 nucleotides line up with TRBD1. CDR1 and CDR2 (germline): MNHNS, SASEGT. This CDR3 has 14 residues. CDR3 DNA: TGTGCCAGCAGTGGACAGGGGAACGCCGGGGAGCTGTTTTTT. Translated, it gives CASSGQGNAGELFF.

This chain links TRBV28 with TRBJ1-2; weak D call: TRBD1 (6 bases). Germline assignment: CDR1 MDHEN and CDR2 SYDVKM. The V and J ends lost 6 bases and 3 bases respectively, with 11 bases between them. The CDR3 is 13 residues long. CDR3 loop: CASSPTGDYGYTF. The CDR3 nucleotides are TGTGCCAGCAGCCCGACAGGCGACTATGGCTACACCTTC.

The V and J genes are TRBV25-1 and TRBJ2-1; D possibly corresponds to TRBD2 (5 bases). The length of the CDR3 is 13 residues. Per the germline V gene, CDR1 is MGHDK and CDR2 is SYGVNS. V was shortened by 8 bases and J by 6 bases, with 14 bases between the two germline ends. CDR3 sequence (DNA): TGTGCCAGCCATAGCGACAATCTCAATGAGCAGTTCTTC. Its translation is CASHSDNLNEQFF.

The J gene is TRBJ2-7, the V gene TRBV28, with 7 positions matching TRBD1. V shed 6 bases and J 2 bases; nucleotides not matched to a gene: 7. Germline CDR1 and CDR2: MDHEN and SYDVKM. CDR3 size: 14 residues. For the CDR3, the DNA is TGTGCCAGCAGGCTAGACAGGGACACCTACGAGCAGTACTTC. Amino acids: CASRLDRDTYEQYF. The variable domain in full, with the rest retrieved from reference TRBV28 and TRBJ2-7, is DVKVTQSSRYLVKRTGEKVFLECVQDMDHENMFWYRQDPGLGLRLIYFSYDVKMKEKGDIPEGYSVSREKKERFSLILESASTNQTSMYLCASRLDRDTYEQYFGPGTRLTVT.

This clone was counted between two and nine times. The chain carries TRBV29-1 and TRBJ2-2, with TRBD2 matching 7 bases. The V segment lost 7 bases and the J segment 2 bases; nucleotides outside the gene matches: 4. The CDR3 covers 13 residues. Per germline, CDR1 SQVTM and CDR2 ANQGSEA. CDR3: CSGWGLNTGELFF. CDR3 DNA sequence: TGCAGCGGCTGGGGACTAAACACCGGGGAGCTGTTTTTT.

This chain links TRBV2 with TRBJ2-5; D may be TRBD1 (6 bases). Germline V lookup: CDR1 SNHLY, CDR2 FYNNEI. The CDR3 has 14 amino acids. V lost 4 bases to trimming and J lost 4 bases, with 13 bases between them. CDR3 in amino acids: CASSVQGPPETQYF. DNA of the CDR3: TGTGCCAGCAGTGTGCAGGGGCCCCCAGAGACCCAGTACTTC. The full variable domain, completed using reference TRBV2 and TRBJ2-5, is EPEVTQTPSHQVTQMGQEVILRCVPISNHLYFYWYRQILGQKVEFLVSFYNNEISEKSEIFDDQFSVERPDGSNFTLKIRSTKLEDSAMYFCASSVQGPPETQYFGPGTRLLVL.

The chain is built from TRBV5-1 and TRBJ2-1; 13 bases align to TRBD2. This CDR3 is built from 14 residues. V shed 5 bases, J shed 8 bases, and the junction held 4 bases outside the gene matches. Germline V lookup: CDR1 SGHRS, CDR2 YFSETQ. The CDR3 is CASRQLAGGDEQFF. The DNA of the CDR3 is TGCGCCAGCAGGCAACTAGCGGGAGGGGATGAGCAGTTCTTC.

This clone has just one count. The V and J genes are TRBV9 and TRBJ1-2; a weak D match, TRBD1 (5 bases). The CDR3 is 14 residues long. V was cut by 2 bases and J by 7 bases, with 15 bases left in between. The germline gives CDR1 SGDLS, CDR2 YYNGEE. CDR3 protein: CASSVRQLLFGYTF. In DNA form, the CDR3 reads TGTGCCAGCAGCGTTCGACAGTTACTATTTGGCTACACCTTC. The complete variable domain, with remaining parts taken from reference TRBV9 and TRBJ1-2, reads DSGVTQTPKHLITATGQRVTLRCSPRSGDLSVYWYQQSLDQGLQFLIQYYNGEERAKGNILERFSAQQFPDLHSELNLSSLELGDSALYFCASSVRQLLFGYTFGSGTRLTVV.

This chain joins TRBV19 and TRBJ1-5, with D possibly TRBD1 on 5 matching bases. Germline CDR1 and CDR2: LNHDA and SQIVND (reference sequence). V lost 5 bases and J lost 0, with 8 bases in between. The CDR3 has 14 residues. This CDR3 reads CASSVTGSNQPQHF. The CDR3 DNA follows: TGTGCCAGTAGTGTCACAGGTAGCAATCAGCCCCAGCATTTT.

This clone was counted between two and nine times. This chain joins TRBV7-6 and TRBJ1-2; 8 nucleotides align to TRBD1. The V segment lost 1 base and the J segment 2 bases; nucleotides outside the gene matches: 3. Germline values: CDR1 SGHVS, CDR2 FNYEAQ. This CDR3 contains 15 residues. DNA of the CDR3: TGTGCCAGCAGCTTAGGCGGACAGGGAAACTATGGCTACACCTTC. Translating it yields CASSLGGQGNYGYTF.

This sequence joins TRBV5-6 and TRBJ2-3; TRBD2 matches at 10 bases. The CDR3 is 15 residues long. V trimming: 1 base; J trimming: 3 bases; junction bases outside the gene matches: 2. Germline lookup yields CDR1 SGHDT and CDR2 YYEEEE. The CDR3 DNA follows: TGTGCCAGCAGCTTGCCTAGCGGGAGAACAGATACGCAGTATTTT. This gives the protein CASSLPSGRTDTQYF.